This T cell receptor beta chain was recovered during a study of T cells in localized non-small cell lung cancer (dated by TCRdb to the early 2020s). Regarding the research as a whole: The study examined T cell repertoires in 200 to 300 patients with early-stage NSCLC and compared tumors with uninvolved tumor-adjacent lungs. The cohort consisted of a few hundred treatment-naive NSCLC patients whose localized lung tumors had been resected. The mean age of the NSCLC patients was approximately 71 years, with 120 to 150 men and 95 to 110 women. On the study overall, not on this receptor specifically: Because of the exploratory design, TCR variables were selected using unadjusted p-values without false-discovery rate correction. The highest T cell clonality was observed in uninvolved tumor-adjacent lung, where clonality exceeded that of tumor, suggesting that antigenic responses were more focused in uninvolved tumor-adjacent lung. Because multi-region sequencing of the tumors was not done, intratumor heterogeneity could not be ruled out. Longer overall survival was associated with higher T cell density in blood, whereas shorter survival was associated with higher clonality in adjacent lung. A median of roughly 50 of the top 100 tumor clones turned up in the paired uninvolved adjacent lung, and 28 of those clones also ranked among the top 100 of that same adjacent lung.

Regarding this clone: It lacks a known antigen. Base qualities are not at hand, and no much larger clone is one base apart.

Reading the germline V gene gives CDR1 ENHRY and CDR2 SYGVKD. The CDR3 holds 12 amino acids from the cysteine to the phenylalanine. Just CDR3 DNA is preserved here, 36 bases in frame from base 1. V drops 3 bases and J drops 3 bases, leaving 3 bases in between. TCR beta CDR3 regions were sequenced from DNA using the immunoSEQ Assay. The paper's data handling went like this. To compute T cell density, TCR beta template counts were normalized to usable DNA, which was estimated by amplifying housekeeping genes. The preseqR package was used to estimate richness by extrapolating to 400,000 templates for PBMC samples and to 120,000 templates for tissue samples. Clonality was defined as one minus Pielou's evenness. Differential abundance testing on productive amino-acid clonotypes, with a minimum total count of 5 and an alpha of 0.1, was used to identify tissue-enriched TCRs. The Jaccard Index and the Morisita Overlap Index were used to quantify repertoire overlap between compartments. GLIPH grouped TCR beta CDR3s together with public tetramer-defined viral CDR3s, and a viral motif had to include at least three viral sequences and also show V-gene enrichment. TCRdb obtained this table from immuneACCESS and retained in-frame rearrangements with V and J assigned. These tables miss some clones; where compared with another copy, unresolved V genes account for less than half of the shortfall, and the remainder is unexplained. Clone size and the V and J calls come from that table; the DNA yielded D and trimming. Recorded for this sample are tens of thousands of clones; roughly 92% of them occurred a single time. Together, the top ten hold around 0.73% of the sample.

At diagnosis, tumor, uninvolved tumor-adjacent lung and peripheral blood were collected and then preserved as a mix of FFPE and fresh-frozen material. Blood samples were analyzed as peripheral blood mononuclear cells for TCR repertoire profiling. The receptor chain draws on TRBV10-3 and TRBJ2-1, with an unclear D gene assignment. The sequence came from a woman aged 35 to 70 with stage I lung adenocarcinoma. Material: peripheral blood, obtained before any cancer treatment. The DNA sequence is TGTGCCATCAGTGAAAACTACAATGAGCAGTTCTTC. The translation is CAISENYNEQFF.